Listed here are 18 T cell receptor beta chains from one sample, sequenced in a study of T cells after yellow fever vaccination. One entry per CDR3 protein results from TCRdb running MiXCR on the 5' RACE reads. The sample consists of some 390,000 distinct CDR3 sequences, 6.2% of them appearing once. The input for sequencing was PBMCs, taken 5 days after the yellow fever booster vaccination. The receptors stem from a man aged 25 to 40 who received the YFV17D yellow fever vaccine.

There are many counts of this clonotype. V and J are TRBV4-3 and TRBJ2-3; TRBD2 is a possible D gene (5 bases). V dropped 1 base and J dropped 6 bases, with 11 bases sitting between them. The length of the CDR3 is 14 residues. The germline CDR1 and CDR2 sequences are LGHNA and YSLEER. Here the CDR3 reads CASSQALAGDTQYF. The CDR3 nucleotides read TGCGCCAGCAGCCAAGCTCTTGCGGGCGATACGCAGTATTTT.

The table lists this clonotype with a few counts. The chain links TRBV4-2 to TRBJ2-5; D might be TRBD1 or TRBD2, each matching 5 bases. V was clipped by 4 bases and J by 0 bases, with 18 bases between them. Germline values: CDR1 LGHNA, CDR2 YNFKEQ. This CDR3 comprises 17 residues. CDR3 DNA: TGTGCCAGCAGCCCCCGGGACGGGGTTGGGGACCAAGAGACCCAGTACTTC. Its protein is CASSPRDGVGDQETQYF.

The genes are TRBV7-2 and TRBJ1-5, with 7 bases matching TRBD1. This CDR3 spans 15 amino acids. Trimming cost V 5 bases and J 4 bases; bases outside gene matches: 8. Germline CDR1 and CDR2: SGHTA and FQGNSA. CDR3: CASSQGGQANQPQHF. The CDR3 DNA sequence: TGTGCCAGCAGCCAGGGGGGGCAGGCTAATCAGCCCCAGCATTTT. The full variable domain, rest sourced from reference TRBV7-2 and TRBJ1-5, is GAGVSQSPSNKVTEKGKDVELRCDPISGHTALYWYRQSLGQGLEFLIYFQGNSAPDKSGLPSDRFSAERTGGSVSTLTIQRTQQEDSAVYLCASSQGGQANQPQHFGDGTRLSIL.

The chain is built from TRBV20-1 and TRBJ1-1; D is unresolved. V was shortened by 0 bases and J by 2 bases, with 10 bases between the two germline ends. Germline V gene sequence: CDR1 DFQATT, CDR2 SNEGSKA (reference sequence). The CDR3 has 14 amino acids. CDR3 amino acids: CSARDSAVNTEAFF. The CDR3 coding sequence is TGCAGTGCTAGAGATTCTGCGGTCAACACTGAAGCTTTCTTT.

The chain links TRBV20-1 to TRBJ2-1; 10 bases align to TRBD2. The length of the CDR3 is 19 residues. With 5 bases clipped from V and 3 bases from J, the junction kept 19 bases outside the gene matches. The germline V gene has CDR1 DFQATT and CDR2 SNEGSKA (reference sequence). CDR3 in amino acids: CSAQGLPSGSRPSYNEQFF. The CDR3 coding sequence is TGCAGTGCTCAGGGTTTACCTAGCGGGAGCCGCCCTAGCTACAATGAGCAGTTCTTC.

This clonotype was counted ten times or more. The rearrangement uses TRBV6-5 and TRBJ2-3; the match to TRBD2 covers 10 bases. CDR3 length: 16 amino acids. After removal of 2 bases from V and 7 bases from J, the junction contained 9 bases not matched to a gene. Germline V gives CDR1 MNHEY, CDR2 SVGAGI. Written as DNA, the CDR3 is TGTGCCAGCAGTTACACTAGCGGGGCGCTTAAGAATACGCAGTATTTT. Protein sequence: CASSYTSGALKNTQYF.

The table lists this clonotype with many counts. This chain connects TRBV10-2 to TRBJ2-7; no reliable D call. Germline-derived CDR1 and CDR2 are WSHSY and SAAADI. CDR3 length equals 13 residues. Deletions cut 0 bases from V and 4 bases from J, with 7 bases between. The CDR3 coding sequence is TGCGCCAGCAGTGAGTCTGGCCTATACGAGCAGTACTTC. Translating gives CASSESGLYEQYF.

This clonotype was picked up a small number of times. The chain links TRBV19 to TRBJ2-1; unclear D gene. CDR3 length: 14 residues. Germline CDR1 is LNHDA and CDR2 is SQIVND (reference sequence). Trimming took 5 bases from V and 9 from J, leaving 17 bases between them. This CDR3 is CASSPNERLGEQFF. CDR3 nucleotide sequence: TGTGCCAGTAGTCCAAATGAACGCCTAGGTGAGCAGTTCTTC.

This clonotype has a count of ten or more. The chain joins TRBV24-1 to TRBJ2-6, with D possibly being TRBD1 or TRBD2 (6 bases each). The V end was cut by 3 bases, the J end by 2 bases, with 10 bases between. Germline CDR1 reads KGHDR; CDR2 reads SFDVKD. The CDR3 covers 16 residues. CDR3 residues: CATSDPGEAGANVLTF. The CDR3 nucleotides are TGTGCCACCAGTGATCCAGGGGAGGCTGGGGCCAACGTCCTGACTTTC.

In this sample, this clonotype turned up a few times. The chain combines TRBV20-1 with TRBJ2-7; 8 bases match TRBD1. CDR3 size: 13 residues. The germline V gene has CDR1 DFQATT and CDR2 SNEGSKA (reference sequence). Unmatched junction bases numbered 4, after V lost 6 bases and J lost 0 bases. DNA of the CDR3: TGCAGTGCCCGGACAGGGAACTCCTACGAGCAGTACTTC. Its protein product is CSARTGNSYEQYF.

This clonotype was seen only a few times. This rearrangement joins TRBV12-3 or TRBV12-4 to TRBJ2-7; D not resolved. V was pared by 1 base and J by 3 bases, with 7 bases between. This CDR3 is built from 13 residues. The CDR3 DNA reads as TGTGCCAGCAGTTTAGGACACGTCTACGAGCAGTACTTC. Protein product: CASSLGHVYEQYF.

The chain recombines TRBV6-2 or TRBV6-3 with TRBJ2-5, with a tentative D call TRBD1 (5 bases). The CDR3 runs 15 residues. The V gene lost 7 bases and the J gene lost 5 bases, with 20 bases spanning the gap. Looked up from germline, CDR1 is MNHEY and CDR2 is SVGEGT. Here the CDR3 reads CASKGRRWGEETQYF. CDR3 DNA: TGTGCCAGCAAGGGGCGCCGTTGGGGCGAGGAGACCCAGTACTTC.

In its sample, this clonotype was seen a few times. The rearrangement uses TRBV11-2 and TRBJ2-3; TRBD1 or TRBD2 may be the D gene (5 bases each). CDR3 size: 13 residues. Trimming pared 7 bases from V and 1 base from J, leaving 9 bases between. Germline lookup yields CDR1 SGHAT and CDR2 FQNNGV. The CDR3 here is CASTRDRTDTQYF. For the CDR3, the DNA is TGTGCCAGCACCCGGGACCGCACAGATACGCAGTATTTT. Combining the CDR3 with reference TRBV11-2 and TRBJ2-3 gives the whole variable domain EAGVAQSPRYKIIEKRQSVAFWCNPISGHATLYWYQQILGQGPKLLIQFQNNGVVDDSQLPKDRFSAERLKGVDSTLKIQPAKLEDSAVYLCASTRDRTDTQYFGPGTRLTVL.

The chain uses TRBV7-8 and TRBJ2-7; 10 bases are shared with TRBD2. V was pared by 8 bases and J by 6 bases, with 19 bases of the junction left unmatched. Germline assignment: CDR1 SGHVS and CDR2 FQNEAQ. This CDR3 is 17 amino acids long. CDR3 in amino acids: CASFLSDPSGRVSEQYF. CDR3 coding DNA: TGTGCCAGCTTTCTGTCGGACCCTAGCGGGAGAGTGTCCGAGCAGTACTTC.

In regard to this clonotype: At one of its ends the junction is not consistent with the germline gene, which may arise from a read error. The V call is TRBV4-3, the J call TRBJ2-1; TRBD1 matches 7 bases. The germline gives CDR1 LGHNA, CDR2 YSLEER. This CDR3 has 17 amino acids. The CDR3 DNA is TGCGCCAGCAGGCAAGGCGCGCCGGGACAGCTCTACAATGAGCAGTTCTTC. Translated, it gives CASRQGAPGQLYNEQFF.

This clonotype was seen many times. The rearrangement links TRBV19 to TRBJ2-1; 10 nucleotides line up with TRBD2. Trimming cost V 3 bases and J 6 bases; bases outside gene matches: 8. Germline CDR1 LNHDA, CDR2 SQIVND (reference sequence). This CDR3 is 16 amino acids long. The CDR3 sequence: CASSIDITSGANEQFF. The CDR3 DNA sequence: TGTGCCAGTAGTATCGATATAACTAGCGGGGCCAATGAGCAGTTCTTC. Variable domain in full (rest from reference TRBV19 and TRBJ2-1): DGGITQSPKYLFRKEGQNVTLSCEQNLNHDAMYWYRQDPGQGLRLIYYSQIVNDFQKGDIAEGYSVSREKKESFPLTVTSAQKNPTAFYLCASSIDITSGANEQFFGPGTRLTVL.

The chain couples TRBV28 to TRBJ1-2; the D gene is possibly TRBD1 (6 bases). V was shortened by 5 bases and J by 9 bases, with 16 bases between the two germline ends. CDR3 length: 13 residues. Germline-derived CDR1 and CDR2 are MDHEN and SYDVKM. CDR3 nucleotide sequence: TGTGCCAGCAGTATTTTTACAGGGTTGAGCTACACCTTC. It is translated as CASSIFTGLSYTF.

The V call is TRBV7-2, the J call TRBJ2-5; 9 nucleotides match TRBD1. The CDR3 is 14 amino acids. Germline lookup yields CDR1 SGHTA and CDR2 FQGNSA. V lost 5 bases, J lost 5 bases, and 6 bases stayed unmatched. Written as DNA, the CDR3 is TGTGCCAGCAGCCACAGGGGGCGGAAGGAGACCCAGTACTTC. Translated: CASSHRGRKETQYF. Looking up the rest from reference TRBV7-2 and TRBJ2-5 gives the full variable domain: GAGVSQSPSNKVTEKGKDVELRCDPISGHTALYWYRQSLGQGLEFLIYFQGNSAPDKSGLPSDRFSAERTGGSVSTLTIQRTQQEDSAVYLCASSHRGRKETQYFGPGTRLLVL.